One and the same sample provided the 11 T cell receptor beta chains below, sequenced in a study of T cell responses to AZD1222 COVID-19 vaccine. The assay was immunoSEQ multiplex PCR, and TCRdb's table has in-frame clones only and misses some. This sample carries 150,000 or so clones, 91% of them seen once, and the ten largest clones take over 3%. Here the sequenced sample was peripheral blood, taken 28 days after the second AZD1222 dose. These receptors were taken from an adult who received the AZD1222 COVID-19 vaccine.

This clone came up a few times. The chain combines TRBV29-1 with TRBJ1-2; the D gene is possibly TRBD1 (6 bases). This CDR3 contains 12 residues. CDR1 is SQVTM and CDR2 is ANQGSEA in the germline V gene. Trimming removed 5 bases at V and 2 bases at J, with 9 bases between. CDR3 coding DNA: TGCAGCGTTTCCCAGGGGAACTATGGCTACACCTTC. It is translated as CSVSQGNYGYTF.

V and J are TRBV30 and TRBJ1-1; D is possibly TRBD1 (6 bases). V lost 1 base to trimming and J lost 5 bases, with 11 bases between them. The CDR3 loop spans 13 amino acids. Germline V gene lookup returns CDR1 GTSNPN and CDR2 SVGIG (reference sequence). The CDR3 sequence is CAWSGDMRTEAFF. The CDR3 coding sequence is TGTGCCTGGAGTGGGGACATGAGAACTGAAGCTTTCTTT. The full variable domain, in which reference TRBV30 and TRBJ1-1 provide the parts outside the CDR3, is SQTIHQWPATLVQPVGSPLSLECTVEGTSNPNLYWYRQAAGRGLQLLFYSVGIGQISSEVPQNLSASRPQDRQFILSSKKLLLSDSGFYLCAWSGDMRTEAFFGQGTRLTVV.

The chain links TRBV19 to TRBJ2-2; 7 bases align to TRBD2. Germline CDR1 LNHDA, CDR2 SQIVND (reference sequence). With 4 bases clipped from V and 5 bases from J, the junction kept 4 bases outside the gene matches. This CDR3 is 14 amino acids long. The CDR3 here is CASSSGGLTGELFF. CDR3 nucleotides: TGTGCCAGTAGTAGCGGGGGACTAACCGGGGAGCTGTTTTTT.

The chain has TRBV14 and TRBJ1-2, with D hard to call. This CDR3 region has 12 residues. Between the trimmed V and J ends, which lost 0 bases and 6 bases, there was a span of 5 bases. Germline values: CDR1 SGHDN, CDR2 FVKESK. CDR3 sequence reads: CASSQERDGYTF. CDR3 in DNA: TGTGCCAGCAGCCAAGAGAGAGATGGCTACACCTTC.

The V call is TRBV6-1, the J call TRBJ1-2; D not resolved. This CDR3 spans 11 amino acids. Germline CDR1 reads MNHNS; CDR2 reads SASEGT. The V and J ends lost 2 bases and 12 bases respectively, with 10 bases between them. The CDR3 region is CASSEPGLHTF. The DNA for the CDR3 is TGTGCCAGCAGTGAACCGGGTCTACACACCTTC.

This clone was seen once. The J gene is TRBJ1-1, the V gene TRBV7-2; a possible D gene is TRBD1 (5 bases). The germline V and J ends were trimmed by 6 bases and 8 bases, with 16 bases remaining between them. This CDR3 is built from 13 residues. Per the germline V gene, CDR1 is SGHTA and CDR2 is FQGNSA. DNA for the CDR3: TGTGCCAGCAGACTACTCACCCAGGGAGAAGCTTTCTTT. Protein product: CASRLLTQGEAFF. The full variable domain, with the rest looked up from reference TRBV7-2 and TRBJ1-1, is GAGVSQSPSNKVTEKGKDVELRCDPISGHTALYWYRQSLGQGLEFLIYFQGNSAPDKSGLPSDRFSAERTGGSVSTLTIQRTQQEDSAVYLCASRLLTQGEAFFGQGTRLTVV.

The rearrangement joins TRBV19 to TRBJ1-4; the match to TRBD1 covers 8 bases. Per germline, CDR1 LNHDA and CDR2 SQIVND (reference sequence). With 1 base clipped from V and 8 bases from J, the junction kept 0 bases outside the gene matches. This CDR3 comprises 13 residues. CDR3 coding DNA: TGTGCCAGTAGTATAGGGACAGGGGAAAAACTGTTTTTT. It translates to CASSIGTGEKLFF.

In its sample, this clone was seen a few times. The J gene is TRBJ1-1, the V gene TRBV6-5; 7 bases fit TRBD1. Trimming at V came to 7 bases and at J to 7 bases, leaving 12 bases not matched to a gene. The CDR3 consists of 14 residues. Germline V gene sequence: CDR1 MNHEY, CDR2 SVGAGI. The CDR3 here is CASTVRQGVGEAFF. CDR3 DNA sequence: TGTGCCAGCACCGTAAGACAGGGTGTGGGTGAAGCTTTCTTT.

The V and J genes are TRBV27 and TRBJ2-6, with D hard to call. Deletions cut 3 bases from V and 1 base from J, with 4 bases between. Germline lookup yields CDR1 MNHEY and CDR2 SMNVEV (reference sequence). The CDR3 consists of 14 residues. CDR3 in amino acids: CASSFSSGANVLTF. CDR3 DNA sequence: TGTGCCAGCAGTTTCAGTTCTGGGGCCAACGTCCTGACTTTC.

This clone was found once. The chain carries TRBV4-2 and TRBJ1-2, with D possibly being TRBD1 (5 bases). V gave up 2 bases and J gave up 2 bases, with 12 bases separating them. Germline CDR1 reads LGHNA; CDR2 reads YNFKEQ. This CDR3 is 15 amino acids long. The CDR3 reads CASSQLTATNYGYTF. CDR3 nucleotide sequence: TGTGCCAGCAGCCAACTGACAGCCACCAACTATGGCTACACCTTC.

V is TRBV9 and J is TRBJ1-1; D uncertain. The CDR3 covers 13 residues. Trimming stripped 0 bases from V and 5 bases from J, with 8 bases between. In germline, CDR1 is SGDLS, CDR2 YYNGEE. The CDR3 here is CASSVGPGTEAFF. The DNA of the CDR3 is TGTGCCAGCAGCGTAGGCCCAGGAACTGAAGCTTTCTTT.